The 30 T cell receptor beta chains in this list originate from one sample, sequenced in a study of shared clonotypes between healthy human individuals. Assay: immunoSEQ multiplex PCR; the TCRdb copy retains only in-frame clones and omits some. The data contain roughly 2,000,000 clones, 80% to 95% of them singletons. As defined, naive CD8 cells were CD45RO-negative and positively selected for CCR7, with terminally differentiated effector memory CD45RA+ cells excluded. The sequenced material came from naive CD8+ T cells from PBMCs. The receptors shown here come from a man aged 18 to 29 in good health. Some clones in this sample may be carry-over from other donors' samples.

The chain is built from TRBV11-2 and TRBJ2-7; TRBD2 aligns across 12 bases. The V gene's germline CDR1 is SGHAT and CDR2 FQNNGV. V trimming: 5 bases; J trimming: 6 bases; junction bases outside the gene matches: 5. The CDR3 contains 14 residues. The CDR3 is CASSPGLAGPEQYF. The CDR3 DNA reads as TGTGCCAGCAGCCCCGGACTAGCGGGACCCGAGCAGTACTTC.

In its sample, this clone was seen once. CDR3 in amino acids: CASSLSDESTDTQYF. CDR3 DNA sequence: TGTGCCAGCAGTTTATCAGACGAATCCACAGATACGCAGTATTTT. The chain employs TRBV28 and TRBJ2-3, with D unclear. Germline loops: CDR1 MDHEN, CDR2 SYDVKM. Trimming took 1 base from V and 2 from J, leaving 10 bases between them. The CDR3 contains 15 residues.

The rearrangement uses TRBV27 and TRBJ1-1, with TRBD1 matching over 7 bases. This CDR3 is built from 16 residues. Germline V gene lookup returns CDR1 MNHEY and CDR2 SMNVEV (reference sequence). After removal of 5 bases from V and 2 bases from J, the junction contained 11 bases not matched to a gene. The CDR3 region has the DNA TGTGCCAGCAGTCCTGGGCCAGGGGGTCTAAACACTGAAGCTTTCTTT. Amino acid sequence: CASSPGPGGLNTEAFF.

The chain is built from TRBV19 and TRBJ2-7; unclear D gene. The V end was cut by 5 bases, the J end by 2 bases, with 16 bases between. The germline CDR1 and CDR2 sequences are LNHDA and SQIVND (reference sequence). The CDR3 has 15 residues. The CDR3 DNA follows: TGTGCCAGTAGTCCTGACTTGGACCTTACCTACGAGCAGTACTTC. Its protein product is CASSPDLDLTYEQYF.

The chain links TRBV19 to TRBJ2-1, with TRBD1 as a possible D gene (6 bases). The CDR3 length is 18 residues. The V and J ends lost 0 bases and 12 bases respectively, with 27 bases between them. Looked up from germline, CDR1 is LNHDA and CDR2 is SQIVND (reference sequence). The CDR3 loop reads CASSIDIYRDTGPTGQFF. The CDR3 DNA reads as TGTGCCAGTAGTATAGATATTTACCGGGACACCGGGCCCACGGGGCAGTTCTTC.

Comment on this clone: Other DNA sequences in the same sample also yield this CDR3. The chain is built from TRBV9 and TRBJ1-2, with TRBD1 matching 8 bases. The CDR3 has 14 residues. V shed 4 bases and J 2 bases; nucleotides not matched to a gene: 4. Germline-derived CDR1 and CDR2 are SGDLS and YYNGEE. This CDR3 is CASSTRQGNYGYTF. The CDR3 bases are TGTGCCAGCAGCACGCGACAGGGGAACTATGGCTACACCTTC. The full variable domain, its missing parts supplied by reference TRBV9 and TRBJ1-2, is DSGVTQTPKHLITATGQRVTLRCSPRSGDLSVYWYQQSLDQGLQFLIQYYNGEERAKGNILERFSAQQFPDLHSELNLSSLELGDSALYFCASSTRQGNYGYTFGSGTRLTVV.

This chain joins TRBV9 and TRBJ1-3; 7 nucleotides line up with TRBD1. This CDR3 is 17 amino acids long. Germline-derived CDR1 and CDR2 are SGDLS and YYNGEE. Germline trimming cut 2 bases from V and 1 base from J; bases unmatched to any gene: 9. The CDR3 here is CASSVATGPNSGNTIYF. The CDR3 DNA follows: TGTGCCAGCAGCGTGGCGACAGGGCCTAATTCTGGAAACACCATATATTTT.

The rearrangement uses TRBV7-8 and TRBJ2-5; D possibly corresponds to TRBD2 (6 bases). This CDR3 has 12 residues. The V gene lost 4 bases and the J gene lost 4 bases, with 7 bases spanning the gap. The germline gives CDR1 SGHVS, CDR2 FQNEAQ. CDR3 sequence (DNA): TGTGCCAGCAGCTGGGACTTAGAGACCCAGTACTTC. Its translation is CASSWDLETQYF.

The chain carries TRBV9 and TRBJ2-5; 8 bases agree with TRBD1. CDR3 length: 17 amino acids. In germline, CDR1 is SGDLS, CDR2 YYNGEE. J gave up 7 bases and V 3 bases, and 17 bases lay outside the gene matches. CDR3 region: CASSDRPDRASIPTQYF. In DNA form, the CDR3 reads TGTGCCAGCAGCGACCGACCGGACAGGGCCTCGATTCCGACCCAGTACTTC. Based on the CDR3 plus reference TRBV9 and TRBJ2-5, the full variable domain is DSGVTQTPKHLITATGQRVTLRCSPRSGDLSVYWYQQSLDQGLQFLIQYYNGEERAKGNILERFSAQQFPDLHSELNLSSLELGDSALYFCASSDRPDRASIPTQYFGPGTRLLVL.

The rearrangement joins TRBV29-1 to TRBJ1-2; 8 bases align to TRBD1. This CDR3 has 17 residues. The germline V gene has CDR1 SQVTM and CDR2 ANQGSEA. Trimming cost V 4 bases and J 4 bases; bases outside gene matches: 17. Here the CDR3 reads CSVGPTGDVFRGYGYTF. The DNA of the CDR3 is TGCAGCGTTGGCCCGACAGGGGATGTATTTAGGGGCTATGGCTACACCTTC.

The rearrangement uses TRBV7-9 and TRBJ2-7, with D unresolved. CDR1 is SEHNR and CDR2 is FQNEAQ in the germline V gene (reference sequence). The CDR3 is made up of 14 amino acids. The V end was cut by 3 bases, the J end by 1 base, with 10 bases between. This CDR3 reads CASSFYGRSYEQYF. In nucleotides, the CDR3 is TGTGCCAGCAGCTTCTACGGACGGTCCTACGAGCAGTACTTC.

There are a few counts of this clone. Within the sample, other DNA sequences also encode this same CDR3. V is TRBV27 and J is TRBJ1-1, with no clear D. Trimming shortened V by 3 bases and J by 0 bases, and 5 bases separated the two germline ends. Germline V gene sequence: CDR1 MNHEY, CDR2 SMNVEV (reference sequence). CDR3 length equals 13 residues. Here the CDR3 reads CASSFGLNTEAFF. The CDR3 bases are TGTGCCAGCAGTTTTGGTCTGAACACTGAAGCTTTCTTT.

The CDR3 DNA reads TGTGCCAGCAGCCAAGAACTAGCGGGGACCTACGAGCAGTACTTC. Its protein product is CASSQELAGTYEQYF. The chain uses TRBV14 and TRBJ2-7, with 10 bases aligning to TRBD2. Germline V gene data show CDR1 as SGHDN and CDR2 as FVKESK. V gave up 0 bases and J gave up 2 bases; unmatched junction bases: 1. This CDR3 has 15 residues. Using reference TRBV14 and TRBJ2-7 for the parts outside the CDR3, the full variable domain is EAGVTQFPSHSVIEKGQTVTLRCDPISGHDNLYWYRRVMGKEIKFLLHFVKESKQDESGMPNNRFLAERTGGTYSTLKVQPAELEDSGVYFCASSQELAGTYEQYFGPGTRLTVT.

In regard to this clone: The sample holds other DNA sequences that translate to the same CDR3. The chain combines TRBV27 with TRBJ2-7; either TRBD1 or TRBD2 may fit D (7 bases each). CDR3 length: 15 amino acids. The germline gives CDR1 MNHEY, CDR2 SMNVEV (reference sequence). Trimming pared 0 bases from V and 3 bases from J, leaving 12 bases between. CDR3 in DNA: TGTGCCAGCAGTTTATCGGGCAGGGGGGGCTACGAGCAGTACTTC. Encoded protein: CASSLSGRGGYEQYF.

This chain uses TRBV14 with TRBJ2-7; D remains ambiguous. The V end was cut by 4 bases, the J end by 2 bases, with 12 bases between. This CDR3 comprises 14 residues. Per germline, CDR1 SGHDN and CDR2 FVKESK. The CDR3 reads CASSPPAVTYEQYF. The CDR3 coding sequence is TGTGCCAGCAGCCCCCCGGCCGTTACCTACGAGCAGTACTTC.

The chain carries TRBV25-1 and TRBJ2-5; D unresolved. The ends were cut back, 1 base at V and 3 bases at J, with 9 bases in the middle. Germline V CDR1 and CDR2: MGHDK, SYGVNS. The CDR3 has 14 amino acids. Here the CDR3 DNA reads TGTGCCAGCAGTGAATGGGCGGAAAAAGAGACCCAGTACTTC. Its protein is CASSEWAEKETQYF.

The CDR3 sequence is CASSARTGFYDEQYF. CDR3 in DNA: TGTGCCAGCAGCGCGCGGACAGGGTTTTACGACGAGCAGTACTTC. V gene TRBV11-2 combines with J gene TRBJ2-7; 8 bases are shared with TRBD1. Trimming at V came to 5 bases and at J to 5 bases, leaving 11 bases not matched to a gene. This CDR3 region has 15 residues. Germline V lookup: CDR1 SGHAT, CDR2 FQNNGV.

The CDR3 bases are TGTGCCAGCAGCCCCAGGACAGGCCCCGGGGAGCTGTTTTTT. This encodes CASSPRTGPGELFF. This chain uses TRBV11-2 with TRBJ2-2; 7 bases agree with TRBD1. CDR3 length: 14 residues. Germline-derived CDR1 and CDR2 are SGHAT and FQNNGV. J was trimmed by 6 bases and V by 5 bases; bases with no gene match: 6.

The chain carries TRBV27 and TRBJ2-3; TRBD2 matches 12 bases. Germline CDR1 and CDR2: MNHEY and SMNVEV (reference sequence). CDR3 size: 14 residues. V trimming: 7 bases; J trimming: 6 bases; junction bases outside the gene matches: 5. The CDR3 sequence: CASKGLAGGDTQYF. CDR3 in DNA: TGTGCCAGCAAGGGACTAGCGGGTGGGGATACGCAGTATTTT.

V and J are TRBV7-2 and TRBJ2-7, with TRBD1 as a possible D gene (5 bases). Trimming took 2 bases from V and 2 from J, leaving 16 bases between them. The CDR3 is 16 residues long. Germline V gene data show CDR1 as SGHTA and CDR2 as FQGNSA. The CDR3 is CASSLTTALYPYEQYF. CDR3 DNA: TGTGCCAGCAGCTTAACGACAGCGCTATATCCCTACGAGCAGTACTTC. The full variable domain, its missing parts supplied by reference TRBV7-2 and TRBJ2-7, is GAGVSQSPSNKVTEKGKDVELRCDPISGHTALYWYRQSLGQGLEFLIYFQGNSAPDKSGLPSDRFSAERTGGSVSTLTIQRTQQEDSAVYLCASSLTTALYPYEQYFGPGTRLTVT.

The gene calls are TRBV29-1 and TRBJ1-6; D unresolved. Germline values: CDR1 SQVTM, CDR2 ANQGSEA. V dropped 4 bases and J dropped 5 bases, with 9 bases sitting between them. The CDR3 covers 13 residues. CDR3: CSVGGTDNSPLHF. CDR3 DNA sequence: TGCAGCGTTGGGGGTACCGATAATTCACCCCTCCACTTT.

This clone was found a few times. The genes are TRBV7-9 and TRBJ1-1; D remains ambiguous. This CDR3 is 11 amino acids long. Germline CDR1 reads SEHNR; CDR2 reads FQNEAQ (reference sequence). V dropped 5 bases and J dropped 4 bases, with 5 bases sitting between them. CDR3 sequence (DNA): TGTGCCAGCAGCCCGAGCACTGAAGCTTTCTTT. Translation gives CASSPSTEAFF.

A single count supports this clone. The chain links TRBV2 to TRBJ2-2; D call uncertain. The CDR3 consists of 15 residues. Trimming left V 2 bases short and J 3 bases short, with 10 bases between. In germline, CDR1 is SNHLY, CDR2 FYNNEI. The CDR3 is CASSEWAPDTGELFF. As DNA, the CDR3 is TGTGCCAGCAGTGAATGGGCTCCGGACACCGGGGAGCTGTTTTTT.

V and J are TRBV7-9 and TRBJ1-2; D unclear. CDR3 length: 17 amino acids. CDR1 and CDR2 (germline): SEHNR, FQNEAQ (reference sequence). V was clipped by 4 bases and J by 5 bases, with 23 bases between them. CDR3: CASSSGSARPSGYGYTF. In nucleotides, the CDR3 is TGTGCCAGCAGCTCCGGATCTGCCAGGCCTTCGGGATATGGCTACACCTTC.

In the case of this clone: Other DNA sequences in this sample translate to the same CDR3. The V gene is TRBV5-1, the J gene TRBJ2-1, with 8 bases that match TRBD2. The trim removed 0 bases at V and 6 bases at J, leaving 2 bases unmatched. Germline CDR1 reads SGHRS; CDR2 reads YFSETQ. This CDR3 is 14 amino acids long. The CDR3, as DNA: TGCGCCAGCAGCTTGGGTCTAGCGGGCAATGAGCAGTTCTTC. This gives the protein CASSLGLAGNEQFF.

The J gene is TRBJ2-2, the V gene TRBV11-2; D gene uncertain. Germline CDR1 reads SGHAT; CDR2 reads FQNNGV. The CDR3 contains 11 residues. V was clipped by 10 bases and J by 2 bases, with 5 bases between them. CDR3 residues: CAISNTGELFF. For the CDR3, the DNA is TGTGCCATCTCCAACACCGGGGAGCTGTTTTTT.

This chain links TRBV9 with TRBJ2-3; 12 bases fit TRBD2. CDR1 is SGDLS, CDR2 YYNGEE, per germline. The CDR3 totals 17 residues. The ends lost 3 bases at V and 7 bases at J; junction bases unmatched: 12. The CDR3 loop is CASSERRLAGGENTQYF. The CDR3 bases are TGTGCCAGCAGCGAGCGGCGCCTAGCGGGGGGGGAGAATACGCAGTATTTT.

The count of this clone is one. This chain links TRBV7-9 with TRBJ2-5; either TRBD1 or TRBD2 may fit D (5 bases each). TRBJ2-7 matches the DNA end more closely, so the J call is doubtful. The CDR3 contains 14 residues. The germline V gene encodes CDR1 SEHNR and CDR2 FQNEAQ (reference sequence). CDR3 amino acids: CASSLVGGGYEQYF. DNA of the CDR3: TGTGCCAGCAGCCTGGTTGGGGGTGGCTACGAGCAGTACTTC.

Note on this clone: The same CDR3 arises from other DNA sequences in this sample as well. The chain couples TRBV27 to TRBJ2-7; unclear D gene. The germline CDR1 and CDR2 sequences are MNHEY and SMNVEV (reference sequence). The CDR3 extends over 13 amino acids. With 4 bases removed from V and 2 bases from J, the gap between germline ends came to 9 bases. The chain's CDR3 is CASSSGSTYEQYF. CDR3 coding DNA: TGTGCCAGCAGTTCCGGCAGTACCTACGAGCAGTACTTC.

J is TRBJ2-7 and V is TRBV13, with 10 bases that match TRBD1. Trimming at V came to 4 bases and at J to 0 bases, leaving 6 bases not matched to a gene. From germline, CDR1 is PRHDT and CDR2 FYEKMQ (reference sequence). The CDR3 consists of 16 residues. CDR3 in DNA: TGTGCCAGCAGCTCTCGGACAGGGGGGGACTCCTACGAGCAGTACTTC. It yields the protein CASSSRTGGDSYEQYF.